The entry below describes one T cell receptor (beta chain). This entry comes from a study of blood T cell repertoires in COVID-19. The table came from immunoSEQ multiplex PCR; TCRdb's copy has only in-frame clones and leaves some out. In the table there are 35,000 to 45,000 clones, roughly 88% of which are singletons. Germline trimming cut 3 bases from V and 3 bases from J; bases unmatched to any gene: 6. The CDR3 extends over 15 amino acids. Germline assignment: CDR1 LNHDA and CDR2 SQIVND (reference sequence). This sequence originates from a human donor in a cohort sampled during active COVID-19. Sequencing was performed on peripheral blood. The chain is built from TRBV19 and TRBJ1-2, with 8 bases matching TRBD1. CDR3 nucleotide sequence: TGTGCCAGTAGTATGAGGACAGGGCTGTACTATGGCTACACCTTC. Its translation: CASSMRTGLYYGYTF.